The present entry profiles one T cell receptor beta chain with its context. The target antigen is unknown. These data originate in a study of vaccination and CD4 T cells after COVID-19. Sequencing of DNA taken from cultured CD4+ T cells relied on the Oncomine TCR Beta short-read assay. The source of extracted genomic DNA was cultured CD4+ T cells. TCRdb redid the calling of the PCR reads with MiXCR, one entry per CDR3 protein. The repertoire has over 10,000 distinct CDR3 sequences, approximately 79% of them found once; the top ten carry more than 25%. Noted treatment: roughly nine-day PBMC culture with coronavirus spike peptide pools or control peptides (ViraFEST assay). This CDR3 region has 11 residues. Looked up from germline, CDR1 is SQVTM and CDR2 is ANQGSEA. V dropped 7 bases and J dropped 3; count of bases not matched to a gene: 1.

Sequenced input: CD4+ T cells from blood, cultured in vitro. The clonotype comes from a human donor who had recovered from COVID-19. The chain links TRBV29-1 to TRBJ1-2; 8 bases agree with TRBD1. CDR3 sequence (DNA): TGCAGCGCGGACAGGGACTATGGCTACACCTTC. This gives the protein CSADRDYGYTF.